These T cell receptor beta chains were read from a single sample in a study of T cell responses to AZD1222 COVID-19 vaccine. Assay used: immunoSEQ multiplex PCR; TCRdb lists only in-frame clones, some missing. The sample records fewer than 110,000 clones, over 80% being singletons. This material consisted of peripheral blood, taken 28 days after the second AZD1222 dose. These receptor sequences come from an adult who received the AZD1222 COVID-19 vaccine. Each CDR3 is given with its conserved first and last residue. The D gene is left open where the match is weak. Clone size is shown for a subset of rows, as once, few, many or a class of expanded clone.

j_call: TRBJ2-7; v_call: TRBV2; d_call: TRBD1; clone_size: -; cdr3_nt: TGTGCCAGCAGTGAGGGGACAGGGAACTACGAGCAGTACTTC; cdr3_aa: CASSEGTGNYEQYF
j_call: TRBJ2-5; v_call: TRBV5-1; d_call: -; clone_size: once; cdr3_nt: TGCGCCAGCAGCTACCGGGGAGAAGAGACCCAGTACTTC; cdr3_aa: CASSYRGEETQYF
j_call: TRBJ2-5; v_call: TRBV10-3; d_call: -; clone_size: few; cdr3_nt: TGTGCCATCAGTGAGCAACGGGGGCTCACCCAGTACTTC; cdr3_aa: CAISEQRGLTQYF
j_call: TRBJ2-2; v_call: TRBV6-1; d_call: -; clone_size: -; cdr3_nt: TGTGCCAGCAGTGAAGTTAGGGGGGCCGGGGAGCTGTTTTTT; cdr3_aa: CASSEVRGAGELFF
j_call: TRBJ2-7; v_call: TRBV3-1/TRBV3-2; d_call: -; clone_size: medium-sized; cdr3_nt: TGTGCCAGCAGCCAAGGTCTTATGGGAGGAGACTACGAGCAGTACTTC; cdr3_aa: CASSQGLMGGDYEQYF
j_call: TRBJ2-7; v_call: TRBV6-2/TRBV6-3; d_call: TRBD1; clone_size: -; cdr3_nt: TGTGCCAGCAGTTACCCCGGGACAGTCTTTTCCGTCGAGCAGTACTTC; cdr3_aa: CASSYPGTVFSVEQYF
j_call: TRBJ2-1; v_call: TRBV5-1; d_call: TRBD2; clone_size: -; cdr3_nt: TGCGCCAGCAGCCCGTGGAGTACGGGGGGGCCCGGCAATGAGCAGTTCTTC; cdr3_aa: CASSPWSTGGPGNEQFF
j_call: TRBJ2-7; v_call: TRBV2; d_call: -; clone_size: -; cdr3_nt: TGTGCCAGCAGTGGCAATAGTCTAAGGTCCTCCTACGAGCAGTACTTC; cdr3_aa: CASSGNSLRSSYEQYF
j_call: TRBJ2-6; v_call: TRBV4-1; d_call: -; clone_size: -; cdr3_nt: TGCGCCAGCAGCCAAGATCCCTCTGGGGCCAACGTCCTGACTTTC; cdr3_aa: CASSQDPSGANVLTF
j_call: TRBJ1-3; v_call: TRBV6-5; d_call: -; clone_size: -; cdr3_nt: TGTGCCAGCATTCAAAACCACGGCTCTGGAAACACCATATATTTT; cdr3_aa: CASIQNHGSGNTIYF
j_call: TRBJ2-7; v_call: TRBV2; d_call: TRBD1; clone_size: few; cdr3_nt: TGTGCCAGCACGACAGGGTATAACTACGAGCAGTACTTC; cdr3_aa: CASTTGYNYEQYF
j_call: TRBJ1-1; v_call: TRBV2; d_call: -; clone_size: once; cdr3_nt: TGTGCCAGCAGTGAATGGGGCCGGAAGAACACTGAAGCTTTCTTT; cdr3_aa: CASSEWGRKNTEAFF
j_call: TRBJ2-5; v_call: TRBV5-8; d_call: -; clone_size: -; cdr3_nt: TGTGCCAGCAGCTTCGGACAGCAAGAGACCCAGTACTTC; cdr3_aa: CASSFGQQETQYF
j_call: TRBJ1-5; v_call: TRBV7-8; d_call: -; clone_size: -; cdr3_nt: TGTGCCAGCAGCTTCGGGACCATGGAGCCCCAGCATTTT; cdr3_aa: CASSFGTMEPQHF
j_call: TRBJ1-4; v_call: TRBV5-1; d_call: TRBD1; clone_size: -; cdr3_nt: TGCGCCAGCAGCACGGGACAGGGGGCGCGGAGTGAAAAACTGTTTTTT; cdr3_aa: CASSTGQGARSEKLFF
j_call: TRBJ2-5; v_call: TRBV19; d_call: TRBD2; clone_size: -; cdr3_nt: TGTGCCAGTAGTATAGATGGGACTAGCGGGCACCAAGAGACCCAGTACTTC; cdr3_aa: CASSIDGTSGHQETQYF
j_call: TRBJ1-1; v_call: TRBV11-2; d_call: -; clone_size: -; cdr3_nt: TGTGCCAGCAGCCGGGGACGGGATGAAGCTTTCTTT; cdr3_aa: CASSRGRDEAFF
j_call: TRBJ2-7; v_call: TRBV4-2; d_call: -; clone_size: -; cdr3_nt: TGTGCCAGCAGCCATCCAGACTACCCAGAGAACGAGCAGTACTTC; cdr3_aa: CASSHPDYPENEQYF
j_call: TRBJ1-3; v_call: TRBV18; d_call: -; clone_size: -; cdr3_nt: TGTGCCAGCGACTTAGGCCAGCTCTCTGGAAACACCATATATTTT; cdr3_aa: CASDLGQLSGNTIYF
j_call: TRBJ2-3; v_call: TRBV7-9; d_call: -; clone_size: -; cdr3_nt: TGTGCCAGCAGCTTAGGGGGGGCGAATACGCAGTATTTT; cdr3_aa: CASSLGGANTQYF
j_call: TRBJ2-3; v_call: TRBV12-3/TRBV12-4; d_call: -; clone_size: -; cdr3_nt: TGTGCCAGCAGTTTAGGGGGTTCAGATACGCAGTATTTT; cdr3_aa: CASSLGGSDTQYF
j_call: TRBJ2-1; v_call: TRBV3-1/TRBV3-2; d_call: -; clone_size: -; cdr3_nt: TGTGCCAGCAGCCAAGGAAGGGAGGCCTACAATGAGCAGTTCTTC; cdr3_aa: CASSQGREAYNEQFF
j_call: TRBJ1-3; v_call: TRBV4-3; d_call: -; clone_size: -; cdr3_nt: TGCGCCAGCAGCCAAGGGCGCGACTCTGGAAACACCATATATTTT; cdr3_aa: CASSQGRDSGNTIYF
j_call: TRBJ2-4; v_call: TRBV6-2/TRBV6-3; d_call: TRBD1; clone_size: once; cdr3_nt: TGTGCCAGCAGTTACACAGGACAGGGTCTAGCCAAAAACATTCAGTACTTC; cdr3_aa: CASSYTGQGLAKNIQYF
j_call: TRBJ1-1; v_call: TRBV28; d_call: TRBD1; clone_size: -; cdr3_nt: TGTGCCAGCAGACCAGACAGGGAGGCTGAAGCTTTCTTT; cdr3_aa: CASRPDREAEAFF
j_call: TRBJ1-5; v_call: TRBV6-2/TRBV6-3; d_call: -; clone_size: -; cdr3_nt: TGTGCCAGCAGTTTCACAACAGGGAGACGCAATCAGCCCCAGCATTTT; cdr3_aa: CASSFTTGRRNQPQHF
j_call: TRBJ1-2; v_call: TRBV27; d_call: -; clone_size: -; cdr3_nt: TGTGCCAGCAGTGGAGGGTCTAGTTATGGCTACACCTTC; cdr3_aa: CASSGGSSYGYTF
j_call: TRBJ2-7; v_call: TRBV30; d_call: TRBD2; clone_size: -; cdr3_nt: TGTGCCTGGAGTGTACGGGGGGTCGAGCAGTACTTC; cdr3_aa: CAWSVRGVEQYF
j_call: TRBJ2-2; v_call: TRBV7-9; d_call: -; clone_size: -; cdr3_nt: TGTGCCAGCAGCCGAGGACAGATTAACACCGGGGAGCTGTTTTTT; cdr3_aa: CASSRGQINTGELFF
j_call: TRBJ2-1; v_call: TRBV6-6; d_call: TRBD1; clone_size: -; cdr3_nt: TGTGCCAGCAGTTACGGACAGGGGAACTACAATGAGCAGTTCTTC; cdr3_aa: CASSYGQGNYNEQFF
j_call: TRBJ1-4; v_call: TRBV30; d_call: -; clone_size: -; cdr3_nt: TGTGCCTGGAGTCCCCTAAGTAATGAAAAACTGTTTTTT; cdr3_aa: CAWSPLSNEKLFF
j_call: TRBJ1-2; v_call: TRBV4-1; d_call: -; clone_size: -; cdr3_nt: TGCGCCAGCAGCCAAGTGTTTGGGTGGGTAAATAACTATGGCTACACCTTC; cdr3_aa: CASSQVFGWVNNYGYTF
j_call: TRBJ2-5; v_call: TRBV10-3; d_call: -; clone_size: once; cdr3_nt: TGTGCCATCAGTGAGTCGAAGGGCGGCCAAGAGACCCAGTACTTC; cdr3_aa: CAISESKGGQETQYF
j_call: TRBJ1-2; v_call: TRBV4-1; d_call: -; clone_size: -; cdr3_nt: TGCGCCAGCAGCCAAGAAATCAGGGGAGAAATCTATGGCTACACCTTC; cdr3_aa: CASSQEIRGEIYGYTF
j_call: TRBJ2-3; v_call: TRBV19; d_call: -; clone_size: -; cdr3_nt: TGTGCCAGTAGTATATTAAGGGCGGCGGGAACCACAGATACGCAGTATTTT; cdr3_aa: CASSILRAAGTTDTQYF
j_call: TRBJ1-1; v_call: TRBV12-3/TRBV12-4; d_call: -; clone_size: once; cdr3_nt: TGTGCCAGCAGTTTAACGACGGCATTTGAAGCTTTCTTT; cdr3_aa: CASSLTTAFEAFF
j_call: TRBJ1-1; v_call: TRBV2; d_call: -; clone_size: -; cdr3_nt: TGTGCCAGCAGTGAAGCGCTTCAGGGGACCACTGAAGCTTTCTTT; cdr3_aa: CASSEALQGTTEAFF
j_call: TRBJ2-3; v_call: TRBV14; d_call: -; clone_size: -; cdr3_nt: TGTGCCAGCAGCCCGGGGGCAAGCCCGCAGTATTTT; cdr3_aa: CASSPGASPQYF
j_call: TRBJ1-1; v_call: TRBV28; d_call: -; clone_size: -; cdr3_nt: TGTGCCAGCAGCCCGATGACAGGTTTGAACACTGAAGCTTTCTTT; cdr3_aa: CASSPMTGLNTEAFF
j_call: TRBJ2-3; v_call: TRBV5-1; d_call: -; clone_size: -; cdr3_nt: TGCGCCAGCAGCTTGGTGCGTCGCAGGGCCGGAGATACGCAGTATTTT; cdr3_aa: CASSLVRRRAGDTQYF
j_call: TRBJ1-1; v_call: TRBV7-8; d_call: -; clone_size: -; cdr3_nt: TGTGCCAGCTACAGGGCTAAGAACACTGAAGCTTTCTTT; cdr3_aa: CASYRAKNTEAFF
j_call: TRBJ1-1; v_call: TRBV7-2; d_call: TRBD1; clone_size: once; cdr3_nt: TGTGCCAGCAGCCCAAGACAGGGAGGGAGCGCTGAAGCTTTCTTT; cdr3_aa: CASSPRQGGSAEAFF
j_call: TRBJ1-5; v_call: TRBV19; d_call: -; clone_size: -; cdr3_nt: TGTGCCAGTAGTATAGCCAGGGGTTGGGATCAGCCCCAGCATTTT; cdr3_aa: CASSIARGWDQPQHF
j_call: TRBJ2-7; v_call: TRBV6-5; d_call: TRBD1; clone_size: few; cdr3_nt: TGTGCCAGCAGTTTGTACAGGGGGCTATCCTACGAGCAGTACTTC; cdr3_aa: CASSLYRGLSYEQYF
j_call: TRBJ2-3; v_call: TRBV4-2; d_call: -; clone_size: -; cdr3_nt: TGTGCCAGCAGCCACCCCTCCGCTGGTCAAAAAGTATCAGATACGCAGTATTTT; cdr3_aa: CASSHPSAGQKVSDTQYF
j_call: TRBJ2-3; v_call: TRBV6-1; d_call: -; clone_size: -; cdr3_nt: TGTGCCAGCAGTGAATTCGGCGGTACAGATACGCAGTATTTT; cdr3_aa: CASSEFGGTDTQYF
j_call: TRBJ1-3; v_call: TRBV7-9; d_call: TRBD1; clone_size: -; cdr3_nt: TGTGCCAGCAGCAGTGAGGGGGCGGTTGGAAACACCATATATTTT; cdr3_aa: CASSSEGAVGNTIYF
j_call: TRBJ1-2; v_call: TRBV3-1/TRBV3-2; d_call: TRBD1; clone_size: few; cdr3_nt: TGTGCCAGCAGCCGTGTGGGGAGGGGGCGAGTCTATGGCTACACCTTC; cdr3_aa: CASSRVGRGRVYGYTF
j_call: TRBJ1-1; v_call: TRBV12-3/TRBV12-4; d_call: -; clone_size: -; cdr3_nt: TGTGCCAGCAGACAACGACTGAACACTGAAGCTTTCTTT; cdr3_aa: CASRQRLNTEAFF
j_call: TRBJ2-3; v_call: TRBV2; d_call: TRBD2; clone_size: -; cdr3_nt: TGTGCCAGCAGTGTGACTAGCGGGGGGGTCACAGATACGCAGTATTTT; cdr3_aa: CASSVTSGGVTDTQYF
j_call: TRBJ1-1; v_call: TRBV7-2; d_call: TRBD1; clone_size: few; cdr3_nt: TGTGCCAGCAGCTTAGCACAGGGGATTAACACTGAAGCTTTCTTT; cdr3_aa: CASSLAQGINTEAFF
j_call: TRBJ2-3; v_call: TRBV29-1; d_call: -; clone_size: -; cdr3_nt: TGCAGCGTGGAAGGGGTACGAGGAACAGATACGCAGTATTTT; cdr3_aa: CSVEGVRGTDTQYF
j_call: TRBJ1-3; v_call: TRBV27; d_call: -; clone_size: -; cdr3_nt: TGTGCCAGCAGTTATGGCTCTGGAAACACCATATATTTT; cdr3_aa: CASSYGSGNTIYF